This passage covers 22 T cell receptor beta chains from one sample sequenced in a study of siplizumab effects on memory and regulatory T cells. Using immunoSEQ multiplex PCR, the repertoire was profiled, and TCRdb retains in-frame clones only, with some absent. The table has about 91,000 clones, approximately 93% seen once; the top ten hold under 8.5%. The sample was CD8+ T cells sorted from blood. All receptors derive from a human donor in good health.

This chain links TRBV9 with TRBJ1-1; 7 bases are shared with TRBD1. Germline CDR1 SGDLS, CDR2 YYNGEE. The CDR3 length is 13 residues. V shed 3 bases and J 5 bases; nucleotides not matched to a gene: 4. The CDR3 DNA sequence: TGTGCCAGCAGCGGCCCAGGGGGGACTGAAGCTTTCTTT. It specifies CASSGPGGTEAFF.

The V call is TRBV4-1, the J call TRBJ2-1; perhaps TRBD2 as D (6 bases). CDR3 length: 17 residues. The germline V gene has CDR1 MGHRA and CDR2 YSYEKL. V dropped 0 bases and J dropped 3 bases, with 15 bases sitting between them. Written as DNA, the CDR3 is TGCGCCAGCAGCCAAGATACTGGGGGAGGTTACTACAATGAGCAGTTCTTC. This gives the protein CASSQDTGGGYYNEQFF.

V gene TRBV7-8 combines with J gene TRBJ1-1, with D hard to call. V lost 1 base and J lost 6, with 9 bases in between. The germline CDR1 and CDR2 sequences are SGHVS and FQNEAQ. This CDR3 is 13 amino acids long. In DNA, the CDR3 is TGTGCCAGCAGCTTAGGAGGTATCGCTGAAGCTTTCTTT. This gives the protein CASSLGGIAEAFF.

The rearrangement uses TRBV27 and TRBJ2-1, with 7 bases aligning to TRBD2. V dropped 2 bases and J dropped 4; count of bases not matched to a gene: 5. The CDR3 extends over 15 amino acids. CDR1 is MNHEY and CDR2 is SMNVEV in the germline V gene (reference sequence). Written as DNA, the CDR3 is TGTGCCAGCAGTTTACTGGCGGGAGCTTACAATGAGCAGTTCTTC. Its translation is CASSLLAGAYNEQFF.

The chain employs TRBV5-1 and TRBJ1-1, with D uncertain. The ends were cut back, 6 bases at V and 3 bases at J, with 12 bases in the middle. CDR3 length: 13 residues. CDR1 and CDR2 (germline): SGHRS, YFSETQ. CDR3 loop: CASNQYGDTEAFF. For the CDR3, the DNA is TGCGCCAGCAACCAATACGGGGACACTGAAGCTTTCTTT.

The CDR3 DNA reads TGTGCCTGGAGTATAGGGAAGCAAGAGACCCAGTACTTC. This gives the protein CAWSIGKQETQYF. The chain uses TRBV30 and TRBJ2-5; no clear D gene. The CDR3 totals 13 residues. V dropped 2 bases and J dropped 2 bases, with 9 bases sitting between them. Per germline, CDR1 GTSNPN and CDR2 SVGIG (reference sequence).

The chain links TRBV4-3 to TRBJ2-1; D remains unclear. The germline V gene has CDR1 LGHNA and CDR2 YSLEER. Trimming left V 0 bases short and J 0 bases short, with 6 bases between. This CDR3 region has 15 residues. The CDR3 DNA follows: TGCGCCAGCAGCCAAGAGTGGCCCTCCTACAATGAGCAGTTCTTC. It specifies CASSQEWPSYNEQFF.

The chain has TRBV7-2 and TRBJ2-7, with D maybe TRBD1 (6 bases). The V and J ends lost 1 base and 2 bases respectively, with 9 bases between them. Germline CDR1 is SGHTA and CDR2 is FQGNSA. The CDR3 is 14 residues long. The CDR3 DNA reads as TGTGCCAGCAGCTTAGGGACAGCGACCTACGAGCAGTACTTC. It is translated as CASSLGTATYEQYF.

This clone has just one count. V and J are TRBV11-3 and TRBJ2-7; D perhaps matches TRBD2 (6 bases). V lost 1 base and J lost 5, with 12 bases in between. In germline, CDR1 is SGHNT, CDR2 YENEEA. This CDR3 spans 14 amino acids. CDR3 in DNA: TGTGCCAGCAGCTTAGTATCAGGGAGGAACGAGCAGTACTTC. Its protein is CASSLVSGRNEQYF. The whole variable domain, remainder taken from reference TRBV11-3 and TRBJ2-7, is EAGVVQSPRYKIIEKKQPVAFWCNPISGHNTLYWYLQNLGQGPELLIRYENEEAVDDSQLPKDRFSAERLKGVDSTLKIQPAELGDSAVYLCASSLVSGRNEQYFGPGTRLTVT.

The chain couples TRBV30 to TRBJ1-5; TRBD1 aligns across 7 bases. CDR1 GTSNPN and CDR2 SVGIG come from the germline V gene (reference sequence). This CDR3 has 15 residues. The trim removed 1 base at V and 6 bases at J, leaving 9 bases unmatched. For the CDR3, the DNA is TGTGCCTGGAGTGAGAACAGGGGAGGATTTCAGCCCCAGCATTTT. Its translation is CAWSENRGGFQPQHF.

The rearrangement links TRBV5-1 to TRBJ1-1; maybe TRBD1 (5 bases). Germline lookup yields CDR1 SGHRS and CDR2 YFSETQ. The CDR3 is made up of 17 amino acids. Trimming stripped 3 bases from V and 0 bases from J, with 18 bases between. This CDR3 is CASSWDGKGVMNTEAFF. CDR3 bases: TGCGCCAGCAGCTGGGACGGTAAAGGTGTCATGAACACTGAAGCTTTCTTT.

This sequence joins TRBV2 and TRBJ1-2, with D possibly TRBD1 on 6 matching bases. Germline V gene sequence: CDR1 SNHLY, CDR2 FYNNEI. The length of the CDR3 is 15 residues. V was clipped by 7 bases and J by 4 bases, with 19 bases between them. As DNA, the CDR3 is TGTGCCAGCAACCGACAGGCTTCAGCATTCTATGGCTACACCTTC. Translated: CASNRQASAFYGYTF.

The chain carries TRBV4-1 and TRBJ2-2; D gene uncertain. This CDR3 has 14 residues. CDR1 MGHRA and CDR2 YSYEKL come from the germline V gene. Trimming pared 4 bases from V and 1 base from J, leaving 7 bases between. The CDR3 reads CASSPDMNTGELFF. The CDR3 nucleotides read TGCGCCAGCAGCCCCGACATGAACACCGGGGAGCTGTTTTTT.

CDR3 protein: CASAQGSTGELFF. The CDR3 region has the DNA TGTGCCAGCGCCCAGGGATCCACCGGGGAGCTGTTTTTT. V usage is TRBV27 and J usage is TRBJ2-2; tentatively, D is TRBD1 (5 bases). CDR3 length equals 13 residues. Germline V lookup: CDR1 MNHEY, CDR2 SMNVEV (reference sequence). V lost 8 bases and J lost 4, with 11 bases in between.

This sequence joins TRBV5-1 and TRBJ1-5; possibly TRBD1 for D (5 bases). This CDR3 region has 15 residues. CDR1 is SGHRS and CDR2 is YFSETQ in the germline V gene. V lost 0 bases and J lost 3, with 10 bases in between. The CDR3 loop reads CASSLGGVPNQPQHF. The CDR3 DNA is TGCGCCAGCAGCTTGGGGGGGGTTCCCAATCAGCCCCAGCATTTT. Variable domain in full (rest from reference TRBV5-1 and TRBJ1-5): KAGVTQTPRYLIKTRGQQVTLSCSPISGHRSVSWYQQTPGQGLQFLFEYFSETQRNKGNFPGRFSGRQFSNSRSEMNVSTLELGDSALYLCASSLGGVPNQPQHFGDGTRLSIL.

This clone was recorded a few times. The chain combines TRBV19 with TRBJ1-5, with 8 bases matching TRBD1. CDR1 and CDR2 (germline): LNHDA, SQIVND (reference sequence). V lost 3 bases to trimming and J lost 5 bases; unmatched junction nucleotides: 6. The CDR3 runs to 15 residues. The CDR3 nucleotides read TGTGCCAGTAGTATTCTGCAGGGGGCGCATCAGCCCCAGCATTTT. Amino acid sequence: CASSILQGAHQPQHF.

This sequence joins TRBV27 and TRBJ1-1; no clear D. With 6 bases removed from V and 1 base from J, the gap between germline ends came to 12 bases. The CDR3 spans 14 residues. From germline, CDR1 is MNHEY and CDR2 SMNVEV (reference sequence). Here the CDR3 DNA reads TGTGCCAGCAGCCTTCAGAGGTGGAACACTGAAGCTTTCTTT. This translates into CASSLQRWNTEAFF.

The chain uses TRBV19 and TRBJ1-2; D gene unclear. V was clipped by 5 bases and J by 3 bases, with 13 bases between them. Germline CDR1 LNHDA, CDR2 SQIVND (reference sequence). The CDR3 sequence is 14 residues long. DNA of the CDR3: TGTGCCAGTAGTCGACTAATCCGGGACTATGGCTACACCTTC. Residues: CASSRLIRDYGYTF.

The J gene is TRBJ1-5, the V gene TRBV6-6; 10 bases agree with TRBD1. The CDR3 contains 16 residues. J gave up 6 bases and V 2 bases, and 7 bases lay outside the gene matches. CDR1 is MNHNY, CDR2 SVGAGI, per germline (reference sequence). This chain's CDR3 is CASSYPGQGDSQPQHF. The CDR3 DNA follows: TGTGCCAGCAGTTACCCCGGACAGGGGGATTCTCAGCCCCAGCATTTT.

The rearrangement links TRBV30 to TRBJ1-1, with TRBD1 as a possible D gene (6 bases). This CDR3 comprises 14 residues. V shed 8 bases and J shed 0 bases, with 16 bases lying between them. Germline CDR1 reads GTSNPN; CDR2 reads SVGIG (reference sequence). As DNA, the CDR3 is TGTGCCGAAATAGGGGGGATCATGAACACTGAAGCTTTCTTT. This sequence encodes CAEIGGIMNTEAFF.

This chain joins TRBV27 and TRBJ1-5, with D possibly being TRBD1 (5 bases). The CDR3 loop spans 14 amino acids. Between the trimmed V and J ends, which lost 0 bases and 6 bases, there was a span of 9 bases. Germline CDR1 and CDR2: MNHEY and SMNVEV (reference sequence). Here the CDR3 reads CASSLSGVAQPQHF. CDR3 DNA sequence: TGTGCCAGCAGTTTATCAGGGGTGGCTCAGCCCCAGCATTTT.

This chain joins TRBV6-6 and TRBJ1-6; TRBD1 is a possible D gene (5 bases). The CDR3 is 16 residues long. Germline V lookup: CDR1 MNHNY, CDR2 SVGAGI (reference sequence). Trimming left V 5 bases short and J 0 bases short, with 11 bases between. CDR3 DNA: TGTGCCAGCAGTGGGGCTATGAGCTCCTATAATTCACCCCTCCACTTT. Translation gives CASSGAMSSYNSPLHF.